Listed below are T cell receptor beta chains from one sample, sequenced in a study of OX40 agonist ivuxolimab in advanced cancers. TCRdb keeps only in-frame clones here, not all; method: immunoSEQ multiplex PCR. Among 45,000 to 65,000 clones listed, roughly 79% were seen once. The sequencing here drew on CD4+ or CD8+ T cells sorted from blood, taken in a trial of the OX40 agonist ivuxolimab. These receptor sequences come from an adult with an advanced solid tumor such as melanoma, head and neck, liver or kidney cancer. Both conserved end residues are part of each CDR3. A D gene is named only where the DNA matches it firmly. The size of a clone is reported for some rows only, either as once, few or many, or as a class for expanded clones.

CDR3 DNA | CDR3 protein | clone size | J gene | V gene | D gene
TGTGCCAGCAGCTTGGCGACGGGGGTTGAGCAGTACTTC | CASSLATGVEQYF | - | TRBJ2-7 | TRBV5-4 | -
TGTGCCAGCCCCTTTACTAGCGGGAGGAAGGGCGGGGAGCTGTTTTTT | CASPFTSGRKGGELFF | - | TRBJ2-2 | TRBV11-2 | TRBD2
TGTGCCAGCAGCTTAGCGAAGCGGGCGCCATCCTACAATGAGCAGTTCTTC | CASSLAKRAPSYNEQFF | - | TRBJ2-1 | TRBV7-2 | -
TGTGCCAGCAGTTTGGACAGCCCTAGCACAGATACGCAGTATTTT | CASSLDSPSTDTQYF | - | TRBJ2-3 | TRBV27 | -
TGTGCCAGCAGCCCCGATAGCGGGAGCACAGATACGCAGTATTTT | CASSPDSGSTDTQYF | few | TRBJ2-3 | TRBV7-3 | TRBD2
TGCAGTGCCGGGGACAATCAGCCCCAGCATTTT | CSAGDNQPQHF | once | TRBJ1-5 | TRBV20-1 | -
TGCGCCAGCAGCCCCGACAGGGACCCCTACGAGCAGTACTTC | CASSPDRDPYEQYF | - | TRBJ2-7 | TRBV5-1 | TRBD1
TGTGCCAGCAGCAGCAGACTAGCGGGGGGGCCAGATACGCAGTATTTT | CASSSRLAGGPDTQYF | - | TRBJ2-3 | TRBV7-6 | TRBD2
TGTGCCAGCAGCCCGGACTCGAACACCGGGGAGCTGTTTTTT | CASSPDSNTGELFF | - | TRBJ2-2 | TRBV13 | -
TGTGCCAGTAGTATCGCGCCAAGAGAGGACTACGAGCAGTACTTC | CASSIAPREDYEQYF | - | TRBJ2-7 | TRBV19 | -
TGTGCCAGCAGCCCCTGGGGGGGGACAGATTCACCCCTCCACTTT | CASSPWGGTDSPLHF | - | TRBJ1-6 | TRBV11-2 | TRBD1
TGTGCCAGCAGCCAGGGACATTACTATGGCTACACCTTC | CASSQGHYYGYTF | - | TRBJ1-2 | TRBV7-2 | -
TGTGCCAGCAGCTTAGGTGGTTATGGCTACACCTTC | CASSLGGYGYTF | - | TRBJ1-2 | TRBV7-8 | -
TGTGCCAGCAGTGAGTGGGGTGCCCAAGAGACCCAGTACTTC | CASSEWGAQETQYF | - | TRBJ2-5 | TRBV6-1 | -
TGCGCCAGCAGCTTGGTCAGGGAGCCCTACGAGCAGTACTTC | CASSLVREPYEQYF | - | TRBJ2-7 | TRBV5-1 | -
TGTGCCAGCAGTCGTAGTCCCGACCGCAACTATGGCTACACCTTC | CASSRSPDRNYGYTF | - | TRBJ1-2 | TRBV27 | -
TGTGCCAGCAGCGCGGGACAGCACACTGAAGCTTTCTTT | CASSAGQHTEAFF | - | TRBJ1-1 | TRBV11-2 | TRBD1
TGTGCCAGCAGTGAAGCACGGCGTAATGGCTACACCTTC | CASSEARRNGYTF | - | TRBJ1-2 | TRBV2 | -